The following is a T cell receptor beta chain sequence with its context. Repertoires were generated with immunoSEQ multiplex PCR, while TCRdb's copy carries only in-frame clones and drops some. Among about 36,000 clones listed, roughly 84% were seen once. The record originates from a study of PD-L1 blockade in urothelial cancer. Overall study context: When patients started atezolizumab at some point between 2014 and 2015, it was given at 1,200 mg intravenously every 3 weeks. A median around 150,000 T cells were found in blood samples.

The CDR3 is 14 residues long. Germline CDR1 SGHRS, CDR2 YFSETQ. V shed 0 bases and J shed 4 bases, with 10 bases lying between them. This sample's time point: peripheral blood 6 weeks after treatment start. Enrolled patients showed locally advanced or metastatic urothelial carcinoma. Sequenced here: PBMCs, sampled around atezolizumab (anti-PD-L1) treatment. The source of this sequence is a middle-aged man with urothelial cancer. The chain recombines TRBV5-1 with TRBJ2-5, with TRBD2 as a possible D gene (5 bases). DNA of the CDR3: TGCGCCAGCAGCTTGGCCGGGATCCGAGAGACCCAGTACTTC. It translates to CASSLAGIRETQYF.